This T cell receptor beta chain is from a study of blood T cell repertoires in COVID-19 (dated by TCRdb to 2018 to 2020). With regard to the full study: Samples from collaborators originated in the United States, Italy and Spain and spanned both the acute and convalescent phases of COVID-19. The material from the prospective study consisted of cDNA or gDNA derived from T cells, B-cell-depleted T cells, or PBMCs. The dataset comprised deeply sampled blood TCRbeta repertoires from subjects exposed to, actively infected with, or recovered from COVID-19. The repertoires were made available in a free public database intended to serve as a resource for research on the immune response to SARS-CoV-2. The samples were drawn from the first 160 participants of the ongoing ImmuneRACE study and from under 1,500 subjects provided by 6 global collaborators. A de-identified subject ID, COVID-19 status, age in years and sex were almost always included in the sample metadata. HLA class I and class II types, where available, came from metadata supplied by the sample provider rather than from assay-based typing.

Germline trimming: 5 bases from V, 5 bases from J; junction bases outside gene matches: 6. The CDR3, from cysteine to phenylalanine, totals 14 residues. Only the CDR3 region is kept as DNA, spanning 42 bases read in frame from base 1. For CDR1 and CDR2, the germline V gene (reference sequence) lists LNHDA and SQIVND. The investigation overall reported the following: The quantity of clinical and demographic metadata differed by source and by participant and was supplied without curation.

Enrolling through a virtual design, the prospective study's participants ranged in age from roughly 18 to 90 years and lived across 24 United States geographic areas. In the prospective study, cohorts were assigned on the basis of participant-reported clinical history obtained from a screening survey and a study questionnaire. Mobile phlebotomists in the prospective study collected whole blood, serum and a nasopharyngeal or oropharyngeal swab from every participant. Over an approximately 2-month period, participants in the prospective study had the option of providing additional blood draws and questionnaires. Before DNA extraction, prospective study blood samples were shipped either frozen or at room temperature. As for this clone: Its antigen remains unidentified. Base qualities are not provided; no much larger clone lies one nucleotide away.

TCRbeta CDR3 regions were amplified from genomic DNA using the immunoSEQ Assay, a bias-controlled multiplex PCR. Per the original workflow: The number of nucleated cells in each sample was estimated from the amplification of reference gene primers within the assay. To quantify the absolute abundance of each unique TCRbeta CDR3 rearrangement, sequence reads were collapsed and filtered. Productive Simpson clonality was computed per sample as the square root of Simpson's diversity index over productive rearrangements. TCRdb provides this immuneACCESS table in a form limited to in-frame rearrangements. Some clones are lacking; in checked studies, under half of them reflect an unresolved V gene, and why the rest are absent is not known. V and J calls plus clone size are reproduced from that table; the DNA served to infer D and trimming. This sample lists about 240,000 clones; around 87% were detected once. The ten largest clonotypes hold 2.5% to 3.5% of the sample.

The specimen was PBMCs or T cells enriched from blood (not recorded which). Recombination joined TRBV19 with TRBJ1-2, and 9 bases in between align with TRBD1. The receptor was derived from a woman aged 35 to 49 with acute COVID-19. This receptor has the CDR3 CASSPATGGYGYTF. In nucleotide form, the sequence is TGTGCCAGTAGTCCGGCGACAGGGGGGTATGGCTACACCTTC. The CDR3, completed at both ends by the reference TRBV19 and TRBJ1-2 genes, gives the full variable domain DGGITQSPKYLFRKEGQNVTLSCEQNLNHDAMYWYRQDPGQGLRLIYYSQIVNDFQKGDIAEGYSVSREKKESFPLTVTSAQKNPTAFYLCASSPATGGYGYTFGSGTRLTVV.